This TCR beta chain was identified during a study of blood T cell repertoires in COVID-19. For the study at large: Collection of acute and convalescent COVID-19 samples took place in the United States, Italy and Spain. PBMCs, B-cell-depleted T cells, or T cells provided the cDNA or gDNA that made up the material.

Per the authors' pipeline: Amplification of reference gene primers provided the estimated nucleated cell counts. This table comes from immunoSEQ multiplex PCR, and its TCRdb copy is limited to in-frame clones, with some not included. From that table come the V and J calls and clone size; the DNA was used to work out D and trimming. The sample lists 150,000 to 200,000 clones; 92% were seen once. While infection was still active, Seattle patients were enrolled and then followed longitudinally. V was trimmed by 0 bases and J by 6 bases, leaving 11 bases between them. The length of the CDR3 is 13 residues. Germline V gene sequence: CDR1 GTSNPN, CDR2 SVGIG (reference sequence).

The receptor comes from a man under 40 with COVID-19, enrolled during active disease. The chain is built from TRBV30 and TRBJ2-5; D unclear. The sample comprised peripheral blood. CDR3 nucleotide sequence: TGTGCCTGGAGTGTACGGCTAGAGAAGACCCAGTACTTC. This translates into CAWSVRLEKTQYF.